A selection of T cell receptor beta chains follows, all from one sample in a study of T cell responses to AZD1222 COVID-19 vaccine. The method was immunoSEQ multiplex PCR; TCRdb's version includes in-frame clones alone and lacks a portion of them. Of 95,000 to 150,000 clones in the sample, over 75% were seen once. The sample here was peripheral blood, taken on day 0 of AZD1222 vaccination. Source of these receptors: an adult in good health. The CDR3 runs from the conserved cysteine through the conserved F or W. The order of the fields is D gene, V gene, clone size, J gene, CDR3 DNA, CDR3 protein. The D gene is left open where the match is weak. Clone size is given for some rows only: seen once, a few or many times, or a class if the clone is expanded.

TRBD2	TRBV2	-	TRBJ2-1	TGTGCCAGCAGTGAAGGGACTAGCGTGACCGGGGGGCACAATGAGCAGTTCTTC	CASSEGTSVTGGHNEQFF
-	TRBV18	-	TRBJ1-1	TGTGCCAGCTCACGGCAGGTCGCGACCATGAACACTGAAGCTTTCTTT	CASSRQVATMNTEAFF
-	TRBV28	once	TRBJ1-6	TGTGCCAGCAGAGACGGACAGACCGTGGGGAATTCACCCCTCCACTTT	CASRDGQTVGNSPLHF
TRBD1	TRBV9	-	TRBJ1-2	TGTGCCAGCAGCGTAGTCCAGGACAGGGATCGGTATGGCTACACCTTC	CASSVVQDRDRYGYTF
TRBD2	TRBV6-5	once	TRBJ2-7	TGTGCCAGCACTTTGGGCGGGAGAGGGGTTAGCGAGCAGTACTTC	CASTLGGRGVSEQYF
-	TRBV12-3/TRBV12-4	-	TRBJ1-5	TGTGCCAGCAGTTTATATGGAAGGGAGCCCCAGCATTTT	CASSLYGREPQHF
-	TRBV6-5	-	TRBJ1-1	TGTGCCAGCAGTCCCCCGGGCCGCACTGAAGCTTTCTTT	CASSPPGRTEAFF
TRBD1	TRBV6-2/TRBV6-3	-	TRBJ2-5	TGTGCCAGCAGTTCACAGGGGCGAGAGACCCAGTACTTC	CASSSQGRETQYF
-	TRBV6-2/TRBV6-3	-	TRBJ2-2	TGTGCCAGCAGTTACCCTACCCGAGGGGTCCCCGGGGAGCTGTTTTTT	CASSYPTRGVPGELFF
-	TRBV28	-	TRBJ1-3	TGTGCCAGCACCAAAGGGGACATGATAAACTCTGGAAACACCATATATTTT	CASTKGDMINSGNTIYF
-	TRBV25-1	few	TRBJ2-5	TGTGCCAGCAAGGTTGGGGTCCTAGAGACCCAGTACTTC	CASKVGVLETQYF
TRBD1	TRBV28	-	TRBJ1-6	TGTGCCAGCAGTTACAGGGGGCCAACGGGATCACCCCTCCACTTT	CASSYRGPTGSPLHF
TRBD2	TRBV3-1/TRBV3-2	-	TRBJ2-3	TGTGCCAGCAGCCAAGTATTGGTCCTAGCGGGCCTAGATACGCAGTATTTT	CASSQVLVLAGLDTQYF
-	TRBV10-2	-	TRBJ2-3	TGCGCCAGCAGTCGGGACATAGTTGTTAGGGATTTT	CASSRDIVVRDF
-	TRBV2	-	TRBJ2-7	TGTGCCAGCAGTGTGGATGGCCTATGGGAGCAGTACTTC	CASSVDGLWEQYF
-	TRBV7-2	-	TRBJ2-4	TGTGCCAGCAGCTGGGGGGGCCAAAACATTCAGTACTTC	CASSWGGQNIQYF
-	TRBV6-5	few	TRBJ1-3	TGTGCCAGCCGACTGCTCTCTGGAAACACCATATATTTT	CASRLLSGNTIYF
-	TRBV6-5	-	TRBJ1-3	TGTGCCAGCAGTCTAAAAACTGGAAACACCATATATTTT	CASSLKTGNTIYF
TRBD1	TRBV27	-	TRBJ1-6	TGTGCCAGCAGTTCGGGACAGTCTAATTCACCCCTCCACTTT	CASSSGQSNSPLHF
TRBD1	TRBV2	-	TRBJ1-2	TGTGCCAGCAGTGCCGGGACAGGGGCTAACTATGGCTACACCTTC	CASSAGTGANYGYTF
-	TRBV6-5	-	TRBJ1-5	TGTGCCACCCTGGAGGGAGATCTGGTGATGCAGCCCCAGCATTTT	CATLEGDLVMQPQHF
-	TRBV19	once	TRBJ2-7	TGTGCCAGTAGTCCTCTGGCAGACGGCTCCTACGAGCAGTACTTC	CASSPLADGSYEQYF
TRBD1	TRBV9	-	TRBJ2-7	TGTGCCAGCAGCGTAGAGGGGGGACAGGGTTCAGACGAGCAGTACTTC	CASSVEGGQGSDEQYF
-	TRBV18	few	TRBJ2-7	TGTGCCAGCTCGCCCCTCGGCAGGGCCTACGAGCAGTACTTC	CASSPLGRAYEQYF
-	TRBV11-2	-	TRBJ1-2	TGTGCCAGCAGCTTCGGCGGTTGGGCGGGGGGAACGAACTATGGCTACACCTTC	CASSFGGWAGGTNYGYTF
TRBD1	TRBV3-1/TRBV3-2	-	TRBJ2-7	TGTGCCAGCAGTCCGGGACAGGGTACCCACGAGCAGTACTTC	CASSPGQGTHEQYF
-	TRBV18	-	TRBJ1-1	TGTGCCAGCTCACCGACAGAGAACACTGAAGCTTTCTTT	CASSPTENTEAFF
-	TRBV10-2	-	TRBJ1-5	TGCGCCAGCAGTGCGGGACCTAACATTCGGGGCAATCAGCCCCAGCATTTT	CASSAGPNIRGNQPQHF
TRBD1	TRBV19	-	TRBJ2-1	TGTGCCAGTAGGCAGGGGGCCATGGTCGATGAGCAGTTCTTC	CASRQGAMVDEQFF
-	TRBV4-1	-	TRBJ2-6	TGCGCCAGCAGCCAAGACAGGGGCACTGGGGCCAACGTCCTGACTTTC	CASSQDRGTGANVLTF
-	TRBV19	-	TRBJ1-1	TGTGCCAGTAGTATAGGAACTGAAGCTTTCTTT	CASSIGTEAFF
-	TRBV7-2	-	TRBJ1-1	TGTGCCAGCAGCCTAACCTACAGGGTTAACACTGAAGCTTTCTTT	CASSLTYRVNTEAFF
-	TRBV30	-	TRBJ2-5	TGTGCCTGGAGTCCGGACAGCCCGGGCCCTCAAGAGACCCAGTACTTC	CAWSPDSPGPQETQYF
-	TRBV4-1	-	TRBJ1-4	TGCGCCAGCAGCCAAGATTTTGACCGGAAGGCAACTAATGAAAAACTGTTTTTT	CASSQDFDRKATNEKLFF
-	TRBV10-2	-	TRBJ2-1	TGCGCCAGCAGTGACGGTGGGTGGCCTGCGTACGGCTTCGATGAGCAGTTCTTC	CASSDGGWPAYGFDEQFF
-	TRBV6-5	-	TRBJ1-6	TGTGCCAGCAGTCTGAGGGCAGCCCCGGATTCACCCCTCCACTTT	CASSLRAAPDSPLHF
TRBD1	TRBV30	-	TRBJ1-5	TGTGCCTGGAGTGTACTAGGGACAGGGGTCGGGAATCAGCCCCAGCATTTT	CAWSVLGTGVGNQPQHF
-	TRBV12-3/TRBV12-4	-	TRBJ2-7	TGTGCCAGCAGTTTAGACCAGGTCTACGAGCAGTACTTC	CASSLDQVYEQYF
TRBD2	TRBV6-2/TRBV6-3	-	TRBJ2-3	TGTGCCAGCACCCCCGGGGGGGCGGCAGATACGCAGTATTTT	CASTPGGAADTQYF
-	TRBV10-3	few	TRBJ2-7	TGTGCCATCTCCGGGACGGCCTACGAGCAGTACTTC	CAISGTAYEQYF
TRBD1	TRBV9	-	TRBJ2-7	TGTGCCAGCAGCCCAAGACAGGGAGCCACCTACGAGCAGTACTTC	CASSPRQGATYEQYF
-	TRBV7-2	-	TRBJ1-3	TGTGCCAGCAGCTGGGAAAAAGGGATCTCTGGAAACACCATATATTTT	CASSWEKGISGNTIYF
-	TRBV30	once	TRBJ1-1	TGTGCCTGGAGTGGACGGCCTATGACTGAAGCTTTCTTT	CAWSGRPMTEAFF
-	TRBV29-1	few	TRBJ2-1	TGCAGCGTTGGCAGGGGGGGCTACAATGAGCAGTTCTTC	CSVGRGGYNEQFF
TRBD1	TRBV7-9	once	TRBJ1-2	TGTGCCAGCAGCTTAGGACAGGGGCCGTATGGCTACACCTTC	CASSLGQGPYGYTF
TRBD1	TRBV3-1/TRBV3-2	-	TRBJ1-3	TGTGCCAGCAGCCAAGATGGGCAGGGGGCAAACACCATATATTTT	CASSQDGQGANTIYF
TRBD1	TRBV5-1	-	TRBJ1-1	TGCGCCAGCAGCTTGGGGGACAGCATGAACACTGAAGCTTTCTTT	CASSLGDSMNTEAFF
-	TRBV14	-	TRBJ1-1	TGTGCCAGCAGCCAAGATTGGAGGGAGGTAGCTTTCTTT	CASSQDWREVAFF
-	TRBV19	-	TRBJ2-3	TGTGCCAGTAGTATGTGGGGGCGCACAGATACGCAGTATTTT	CASSMWGRTDTQYF
-	TRBV10-3	-	TRBJ2-2	TGTGCCATCACCCCGGGACAGACTAGAATCGGGGAGCTGTTTTTT	CAITPGQTRIGELFF
-	TRBV6-2/TRBV6-3	-	TRBJ2-7	TGTGCCAGCAGTGACCCGGGACAAACCTCCTACGAGCAGTACTTC	CASSDPGQTSYEQYF
-	TRBV11-2	-	TRBJ2-5	TGTGCCAGCAGCTCACAAGAGACCCAGTACTTC	CASSSQETQYF